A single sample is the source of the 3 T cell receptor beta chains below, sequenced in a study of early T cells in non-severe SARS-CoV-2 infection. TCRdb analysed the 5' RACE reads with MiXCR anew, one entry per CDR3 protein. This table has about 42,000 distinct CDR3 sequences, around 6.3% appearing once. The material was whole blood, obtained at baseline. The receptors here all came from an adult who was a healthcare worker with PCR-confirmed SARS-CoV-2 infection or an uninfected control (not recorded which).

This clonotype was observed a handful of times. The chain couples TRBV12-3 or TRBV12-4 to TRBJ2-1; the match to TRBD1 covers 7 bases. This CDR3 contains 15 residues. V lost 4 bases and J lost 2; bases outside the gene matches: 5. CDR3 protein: CASSSDRKTYNEQFF. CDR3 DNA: TGTGCCAGCAGTTCGGACAGGAAAACCTACAATGAGCAGTTCTTC.

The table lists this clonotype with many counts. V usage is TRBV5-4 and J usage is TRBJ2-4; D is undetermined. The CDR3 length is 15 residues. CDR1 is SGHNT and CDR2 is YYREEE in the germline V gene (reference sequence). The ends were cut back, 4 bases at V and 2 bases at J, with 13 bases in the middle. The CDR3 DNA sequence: TGTGCCAGCAGCGTTGACGGGTCGACCAAAAACATTCAGTACTTC. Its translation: CASSVDGSTKNIQYF.

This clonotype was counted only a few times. The DNA for the CDR3 is TGCGCCAGCAGCTCCGGGACAGGGTCCCCTGAGCAGTTCTTC. This codes for CASSSGTGSPEQFF. The V and J genes are TRBV5-1 and TRBJ2-1, with 9 bases that match TRBD1. CDR1 is SGHRS and CDR2 is YFSETQ in the germline V gene. The CDR3 is 14 amino acids. V dropped 3 bases and J dropped 9; count of bases not matched to a gene: 7.